A single sample is the source of the 31 T cell receptor beta chains below, sequenced in a study of blood T cells in healthy people across ages. For the second PCR, which ran for roughly 6 to 11 cycles, a sample-barcoded 5' primer and a J-beta primer mix were used. TCRdb re-called the 5' RACE reads through MiXCR, storing one row per CDR3 protein. Seen here are 900,000 to 950,000 distinct CDR3 sequences, approximately 32% observed once, and the top ten hold 10%. This same sample was also part of a study on T cells of mothers and their children.

Sequenced sample: blood. These receptors originate from a woman aged 40 to 50 in good health.

This clonotype was seen more than once but under ten times. The chain employs TRBV5-1 and TRBJ1-5; 7 bases agree with TRBD1. The CDR3 totals 16 residues. Germline V gene lookup returns CDR1 SGHRS and CDR2 YFSETQ. After removal of 5 bases from V and 6 bases from J, the junction contained 14 bases not matched to a gene. The CDR3 region has the DNA TGCGCCAGCAGAGCCTTACCAACAGGGGCAGGTCAGCCCCAGCATTTT. It specifies CASRALPTGAGQPQHF. Drawing the rest from reference TRBV5-1 and TRBJ1-5, the complete variable domain is KAGVTQTPRYLIKTRGQQVTLSCSPISGHRSVSWYQQTPGQGLQFLFEYFSETQRNKGNFPGRFSGRQFSNSRSEMNVSTLELGDSALYLCASRALPTGAGQPQHFGDGTRLSIL.

This rearrangement joins TRBV4-1 to TRBJ1-2; D ambiguous. The CDR3 is made up of 16 amino acids. With 0 bases removed from V and 1 base from J, the gap between germline ends came to 12 bases. Per germline, CDR1 MGHRA and CDR2 YSYEKL. DNA for the CDR3: TGCGCCAGCAGCCAAGACCCCCGCAGAAGTAACTATGGCTACACCTTC. Translating gives CASSQDPRRSNYGYTF.

This rearrangement joins TRBV15 to TRBJ2-2, with 8 bases that match TRBD1. Trimming removed 0 bases from V and 13 bases from J; junction bases left unmatched: 7. From germline, CDR1 is LNHNV and CDR2 YYDKDF (reference sequence). The CDR3 runs to 14 residues. The CDR3 here is CATSRDVGGTGLFF. The CDR3 nucleotides are TGTGCCACCAGCAGAGATGTTGGCGGGACAGGGCTGTTTTTT.

This clonotype was observed a few times. The V gene is TRBV20-1, the J gene TRBJ2-3; 9 nucleotides line up with TRBD2. V dropped 4 bases and J dropped 11; count of bases not matched to a gene: 16. Germline V gene lookup returns CDR1 DFQATT and CDR2 SNEGSKA (reference sequence). This CDR3 contains 15 residues. CDR3: CSAMTLAGQPGEQYF. CDR3 coding DNA: TGCAGTGCTATGACGCTAGCGGGGCAGCCAGGGGAGCAGTATTTT.

The V call is TRBV18, the J call TRBJ1-2; 8 bases are shared with TRBD1. V shed 5 bases, J shed 4 bases, and the junction held 9 bases outside the gene matches. The germline V gene has CDR1 KGHSH and CDR2 LQKENI. There are 15 residues in the CDR3. The CDR3 here is CASSDQGAPSYGYTF. The CDR3 nucleotides read TGTGCCAGCTCAGACCAGGGGGCCCCCTCCTATGGCTACACCTTC.

This clonotype has a count of ten or more. The chain combines TRBV7-2 with TRBJ2-7; 7 bases are shared with TRBD1. Trimming at V came to 3 bases and at J to 2 bases, leaving 10 bases not matched to a gene. Germline V gives CDR1 SGHTA, CDR2 FQGNSA. This CDR3 spans 16 amino acids. Written as DNA, the CDR3 is TGTGCCAGCAGCTTGGAGACAGGGACAGCTACCTACGAGCAGTACTTC. This codes for CASSLETGTATYEQYF.

This clonotype was seen ten or more times. The rearrangement links TRBV6-5 to TRBJ2-7; 10 positions match TRBD1. The germline V gene has CDR1 MNHEY and CDR2 SVGAGI. The CDR3 has 16 amino acids. V was clipped by 4 bases and J by 1 base; unmatched bases: 7. The DNA for the CDR3 is TGTGCCAGCAGTTGGGGACAGGGGAGGGGATCCTACGAGCAGTACTTC. Encoded protein: CASSWGQGRGSYEQYF.

Note on this clonotype: A single base separates this from a much larger clone, so it may be a read error. The gene calls are TRBV12-3 or TRBV12-4 and TRBJ2-1; 8 positions agree with TRBD2. CDR3 length equals 15 residues. The CDR3 spells CASSPGGILYNGQFF. CDR3 in DNA: TGTGCCAGCAGTCCGGGGGGGATACTTTACAATGGGCAGTTCTTC.

This clonotype showed up just a few times. The chain links TRBV7-9 to TRBJ2-7, with 7 nucleotides matching TRBD2. Germline V lookup: CDR1 SEHNR, CDR2 FQNEAQ (reference sequence). The junction had 7 bases not matched to a gene; V was cut back by 1 base and J by 1 base. The CDR3 loop spans 16 amino acids. CDR3 in DNA: TGTGCCAGCAGCTTAGTGGGCGGGGGACTTTCCTACGAGCAGTACTTC. Its protein product is CASSLVGGGLSYEQYF.

The sample holds many counts of this clonotype. The rearrangement joins TRBV5-6 to TRBJ2-3; D is possibly TRBD1 (5 bases). Trimming cost V 4 bases and J 1 base, with 7 bases left between them. CDR1 and CDR2 (germline): SGHDT, YYEEEE. The CDR3 is made up of 13 amino acids. This CDR3 is CASSIRGTDTQYF. Written as DNA, the CDR3 is TGTGCCAGCAGCATCAGGGGCACAGATACGCAGTATTTT.

The table lists this clonotype with many counts. The rearrangement links TRBV7-6 to TRBJ2-1, with TRBD2 as a possible D gene (6 bases). The CDR3 has 13 residues. Trimming pared 4 bases from V and 3 bases from J, leaving 7 bases between. In germline, CDR1 is SGHVS, CDR2 FNYEAQ. CDR3 in DNA: TGTGCCAGCAGCTGGACTATCTACAATGAGCAGTTCTTC. It encodes CASSWTIYNEQFF. Looking up the rest from reference TRBV7-6 and TRBJ2-1 gives the full variable domain: GAGVSQSPRYKVTKRGQDVALRCDPISGHVSLYWYRQALGQGPEFLTYFNYEAQQDKSGLPNDRFSAERPEGSISTLTIQRTEQRDSAMYRCASSWTIYNEQFFGPGTRLTVL.

The rearrangement joins TRBV29-1 to TRBJ2-1, with 9 positions matching TRBD2. This CDR3 region has 14 residues. Germline V gives CDR1 SQVTM, CDR2 ANQGSEA. V was clipped by 5 bases and J by 7 bases; unmatched bases: 9. Written as DNA, the CDR3 is TGCAGCGTTAAGATTGGGCTAGCGGGAAATGAGCAGTTCTTC. This codes for CSVKIGLAGNEQFF.

The chain employs TRBV5-4 and TRBJ1-6, with D possibly being TRBD1 (5 bases). CDR3 length: 16 amino acids. The germline CDR1 and CDR2 sequences are SGHNT and YYREEE (reference sequence). Trimming shortened V by 4 bases and J by 2 bases, and 13 bases separated the two germline ends. CDR3 DNA sequence: TGTGCCAGCAGCCCCGGGGGAGCGACCTATAATTCACCCCTCCACTTT. The encoded protein is CASSPGGATYNSPLHF.

This chain connects TRBV29-1 to TRBJ2-7; the D is unclear. V shed 0 bases and J shed 4 bases, with 16 bases lying between them. CDR1 is SQVTM and CDR2 is ANQGSEA in the germline V gene. CDR3 length: 15 residues. The CDR3 here is CSVEDIGIRVYEQYF. DNA for the CDR3: TGCAGCGTTGAAGATATTGGGATTCGGGTTTACGAGCAGTACTTC.

This clonotype turned up a few times. The J gene is TRBJ1-1, the V gene TRBV20-1; 7 nucleotides align to TRBD1. The CDR3 covers 13 residues. The germline gives CDR1 DFQATT, CDR2 SNEGSKA (reference sequence). V lost 4 bases and J lost 4; bases outside the gene matches: 6. CDR3 amino acids: CSANRQGRTEAFF. Here the CDR3 DNA reads TGCAGTGCTAATAGACAGGGACGCACTGAAGCTTTCTTT.

This clonotype showed up just once. One end of the junction does not line up with germline, which may come from a read error. The gene calls are TRBV6-6 and TRBJ1-1; D uncertain. The CDR3 contains 16 residues. In germline, CDR1 is MNHNY, CDR2 SVGAGI (reference sequence). Here the CDR3 reads CTSSYSRGRGNTEAFF. The CDR3 region has the DNA TGTACCAGCAGTTACTCGAGAGGACGGGGGAACACTGAAGCTTTCTTT.

As concerns this clonotype: This may stem from a read error, because a much larger clone lies one nucleotide away. This chain connects TRBV5-6 to TRBJ1-5, with D maybe TRBD1 (5 bases). Germline CDR1 is SGHDT and CDR2 is YYEEEE. This CDR3 comprises 14 residues. The CDR3 region is CASGLGTGYQPQHF. CDR3 sequence (DNA): TGTGCCAGCGGCTTAGGAACAGGCTATCAGCCCCAGCATTTT.

The chain joins TRBV12-3 or TRBV12-4 to TRBJ2-4, with no clear D. The CDR3 length is 12 residues. Trimming took off 3 bases at V and 13 bases at J, with 13 bases between the two ends. CDR3 residues: CASSFRWNEQYF. The CDR3 DNA sequence: TGTGCCAGCAGTTTCCGGTGGAATGAGCAGTACTTC.

This clonotype turned up a few times. The CDR3 here is CASSSTPDTYEQYF. CDR3 nucleotide sequence: TGCGCCAGCAGCTCAACTCCGGATACCTACGAGCAGTACTTC. This chain joins TRBV5-1 and TRBJ2-7; D remains ambiguous. Germline CDR1 and CDR2: SGHRS and YFSETQ. V was shortened by 3 bases and J by 2 bases, with 12 bases between the two germline ends. This CDR3 spans 14 amino acids.

In its sample, this clonotype was seen a few times. Relative to the germline gene, one junction end is altered; a read error may explain this. The genes are TRBV7-3 and TRBJ2-7; 7 bases are shared with TRBD1. CDR1 SGHTA and CDR2 FQGTGA come from the germline V gene. The CDR3 contains 13 residues. This CDR3 is CAGSLTGSSELYF. The CDR3 nucleotides are TGTGCCGGCAGCTTGACAGGGAGTTCCGAGCTGTACTTC.

The chain joins TRBV29-1 to TRBJ1-1, with D possibly matching TRBD1 (5 bases). V was cut by 3 bases and J by 2 bases, with 13 bases left in between. This CDR3 region has 14 residues. Germline V gene sequence: CDR1 SQVTM, CDR2 ANQGSEA. The CDR3: CSVDTGITNTEAFF. CDR3 sequence (DNA): TGCAGCGTTGACACAGGCATTACTAACACTGAAGCTTTCTTT. Using reference TRBV29-1 and TRBJ1-1 for the parts outside the CDR3, the full variable domain is SAVISQKPSRDICQRGTSLTIQCQVDSQVTMMFWYRQQPGQSLTLIATANQGSEATYESGFVIDKFPISRPNLTFSTLTVSNMSPEDSSIYLCSVDTGITNTEAFFGQGTRLTVV.

This clonotype was found a few times. This chain connects TRBV5-1 to TRBJ1-1; the match to TRBD1 covers 7 bases. Germline V gives CDR1 SGHRS, CDR2 YFSETQ. The CDR3 sequence is 14 residues long. With 4 bases clipped from V and 3 bases from J, the junction kept 6 bases outside the gene matches. The DNA of the CDR3 is TGCGCCAGCAGCGCATTTACAGGGGACACTGAAGCTTTCTTT. Residues: CASSAFTGDTEAFF.

V and J are TRBV28 and TRBJ2-5, with TRBD2 matching over 8 bases. With 5 bases clipped from V and 7 bases from J, the junction kept 9 bases outside the gene matches. Per the germline V gene, CDR1 is MDHEN and CDR2 is SYDVKM. The CDR3 has 14 residues. The CDR3 region is CASSPPSGGGTQYF. The CDR3 DNA reads TGTGCCAGCAGTCCACCGAGCGGGGGTGGGACCCAGTACTTC.

V and J are TRBV27 and TRBJ2-7, with a possible D match to TRBD2 (6 bases). V lost 6 bases and J lost 3, with 15 bases in between. Looked up from germline, CDR1 is MNHEY and CDR2 is SMNVEV (reference sequence). This CDR3 has 14 amino acids. CDR3 bases: TGTGCCAGCAGCCCATCGGGAGACGGCTACGAGCAGTACTTC. Translated: CASSPSGDGYEQYF.

The CDR3 reads CASTYASSLGKYGYTF. As DNA, the CDR3 is TGTGCCAGCACTTACGCGTCCTCCTTAGGGAAATATGGCTACACCTTC. The chain carries TRBV28 and TRBJ1-2; no clear D. CDR3 size: 16 residues. V shed 7 bases and J shed 5 bases, with 23 bases lying between them. Germline V gives CDR1 MDHEN, CDR2 SYDVKM.

This clonotype was picked up a small number of times. The genes are TRBV6-5 and TRBJ1-2; no clear D gene. The CDR3 has 10 residues. Germline CDR1 is MNHEY and CDR2 is SVGAGI. V was trimmed by 8 bases and J by 8 bases, leaving 9 bases between them. In DNA form, the CDR3 reads TGTGCCAGCGGGCCGGGAGGCTACACCTTC. Its protein product is CASGPGGYTF.

This clonotype has only a few counts. This rearrangement joins TRBV12-3 or TRBV12-4 to TRBJ2-3; D is unresolved. Trimming took 3 bases from V and 2 from J, leaving 15 bases between them. This CDR3 region has 16 residues. The CDR3 is CASSFRLVGFTDTQYF. The CDR3 region has the DNA TGTGCCAGCAGTTTCCGGCTAGTGGGATTCACAGATACGCAGTATTTT.

The J gene is TRBJ2-1, the V gene TRBV12-3 or TRBV12-4; 13 bases align to TRBD2. This CDR3 is 18 amino acids long. V shed 5 bases and J 2 bases; nucleotides not matched to a gene: 9. The CDR3 loop reads CASSPGTSGASPYNEQFF. The DNA for the CDR3 is TGTGCCAGCAGTCCGGGGACTAGCGGGGCCTCCCCCTACAATGAGCAGTTCTTC.

V usage is TRBV7-9 and J usage is TRBJ1-5; a weak D match, TRBD1 (6 bases). CDR3 size: 19 residues. Germline V CDR1 and CDR2: SEHNR, FQNEAQ (reference sequence). Trimming took off 1 base at V and 2 bases at J, with 21 bases between the two ends. As DNA, the CDR3 is TGTGCCAGCAGCTTAGAATACCGATTGGGGGCGGAGGGCAATCAGCCCCAGCATTTT. Protein product: CASSLEYRLGAEGNQPQHF.

DNA for the CDR3: TGCAGCGCAATAACAGGGATGAGTGAAGCTTTCTTT. It translates to CSAITGMSEAFF. The genes are TRBV29-1 and TRBJ1-1; a weak D match, TRBD1 (6 bases). The germline V gene encodes CDR1 SQVTM and CDR2 ANQGSEA. Trimming shortened V by 7 bases and J by 7 bases, and 16 bases separated the two germline ends. This CDR3 contains 12 residues.

This rearrangement joins TRBV20-1 to TRBJ1-5, with D possibly being TRBD1 (5 bases). CDR1 is DFQATT and CDR2 is SNEGSKA in the germline V gene (reference sequence). This CDR3 region has 15 residues. V shed 2 bases and J shed 5 bases, with 16 bases lying between them. The CDR3 sequence: CSARRAGTAYQPQHF. CDR3 bases: TGCAGTGCTAGAAGGGCAGGGACGGCCTATCAGCCCCAGCATTTT.